This entry features one T cell receptor beta chain sequence. The junction shows a germline mismatch at one end, possibly a read error. From roughly 0.45 ug total RNA, TCR beta cDNA was generated with a primer in the constant region. It was through three nested multiplex PCR rounds of slightly modified ARM-PCR that TCR beta libraries arose. TCRdb re-called the multiplex PCR reads with MiXCR, one entry per CDR3 protein. This sample yields roughly 57,000 distinct CDR3 sequences, of which less than 75% are seen a single time; 55% to 70% belongs to the top ten. The sample belongs to a study of tumor-infiltrating lymphocytes in primary liver carcinoma. Taking about 18-31 mg of unsorted bulk tissue, the authors co-extracted RNA and DNA. Specimen: liver tumor tissue from sampling region 2. Subset noted: tumor region T2, inferior pole. The sequence derives from a man aged 35 to 55 with primary liver carcinoma and hepatitis B virus infection.

CDR3 amino acids: CACSVRTSGANTGELFF. In nucleotides, the CDR3 is TGTGCCTGCAGCGTCCGGACTAGCGGGGCGAACACCGGGGAGCTGTTTTTT. The V gene is TRBV7-8, the J gene TRBJ2-2, with TRBD2 matching 12 bases. The CDR3 is 17 amino acids. The germline gives CDR1 SGHVS, CDR2 FQNEAQ.